This paragraph reports one T cell receptor beta chain. Its antigen is unidentified. The data are from a study of cytomegalovirus exposure and HLA in healthy donors. Study outcomes and limitations: The CMV antigen specificity of a few CMV-associated chains was confirmed through in vitro analysis. Several of the most significant clusters appeared linked to common viral pathogens, based on a later analysis. The authors later found HLA-associated TCR beta chains more clonally expanded than equally common others.

The primer mix had 60 Vbeta and 13 Jbeta primers. Profiling relied on immunoSEQ multiplex PCR, and the TCRdb table lists in-frame clones only, not all of them. The sample lists about 130,000 clones; around four fifths were seen once. The CDR3 contains 13 residues. V lost 5 bases, J lost 5 bases, and 13 bases lay in between. Germline CDR1 is LNHNV and CDR2 is YYDKDF (reference sequence). The TCR comes from a boy aged 5-17 years in good health and CMV-seronegative. The rearrangement joins TRBV15 to TRBJ2-7; D gene uncertain. The material sequenced was PBMCs. CDR3 nucleotides: TGTGCCACCAGCTCTAGATTGTTAGACGAGCAGTACTTC. This gives the protein CATSSRLLDEQYF.